A single sample is the source of the 18 T cell receptor beta chains below, sequenced in a study of shared clonotypes between healthy human individuals. The assay was immunoSEQ multiplex PCR, and TCRdb's table has in-frame clones only and misses some. This table holds more than 400,000 clones, more than 65% found once. Sample: PBMCs. The source of these receptors is a middle-aged woman in good health. Some clones in this sample may be carry-over from other donors' samples.

This clone has at least ten counts. Other DNA sequences from this sample encode an identical CDR3 as well. V usage is TRBV5-1 and J usage is TRBJ1-1; D is unresolved. CDR3 size: 12 residues. V was cut by 0 bases and J by 7 bases, with 7 bases left in between. CDR1 and CDR2 (germline): SGHRS, YFSETQ. As DNA, the CDR3 is TGCGCCAGCAGCTTGGCCGAAAGTGAAGCTTTCTTT. This encodes CASSLAESEAFF.

The chain couples TRBV11-2 to TRBJ2-7; D is undetermined. The CDR3 loop spans 14 amino acids. CDR1 and CDR2 from the germline V gene are SGHAT and FQNNGV. V was pared by 2 bases and J by 2 bases, with 10 bases between. The CDR3 region is CASSLTPETYEQYF. The CDR3, as DNA: TGTGCCAGCAGCTTAACCCCGGAAACCTACGAGCAGTACTTC.

Comments on this clone: The likely explanation is a read error, given a far larger clone one base away. V and J are TRBV4-1 and TRBJ1-5, with D possibly matching TRBD1 (5 bases). Germline V lookup: CDR1 MGHRA, CDR2 YSYEKL. Trimming pared 6 bases from V and 5 bases from J, leaving 11 bases between. This CDR3 is 13 amino acids long. In nucleotides, the CDR3 is TGCGCCAGCAGACCCAGGGAGGATCAGCCCCAGCATTTT. Protein product: CASRPREDQPQHF.

The chain joins TRBV9 to TRBJ2-5, with 9 bases identical to TRBD2. Per the germline V gene, CDR1 is SGDLS and CDR2 is YYNGEE. Trimming removed 2 bases from V and 5 bases from J; junction bases left unmatched: 4. The CDR3 extends over 14 amino acids. CDR3 sequence (DNA): TGTGCCAGCAGCGTTCGCGGGAGGGCCGAGACCCAGTACTTC. It yields the protein CASSVRGRAETQYF.

This sequence joins TRBV5-4 and TRBJ1-4; 8 positions match TRBD1. The J segment lost 4 bases and the V segment lost 3 bases, leaving 14 bases of the junction unmatched. Germline V CDR1 and CDR2: SGHNT, YYREEE (reference sequence). CDR3 length equals 18 residues. The CDR3 DNA follows: TGTGCCAGCAGCTCAGCAAGGGTTGGGACAGGTGTTAATGAAAAACTGTTTTTT. Residues: CASSSARVGTGVNEKLFF.

This clone has more than one count but fewer than ten. The V call is TRBV30, the J call TRBJ2-1, with D unclear. Germline assignment: CDR1 GTSNPN and CDR2 SVGIG (reference sequence). CDR3 size: 13 residues. Trimming removed 0 bases from V and 3 bases from J, with 6 bases in between. The CDR3 here is CAWSVKLYNEQFF. CDR3 nucleotides: TGTGCCTGGAGTGTGAAACTCTACAATGAGCAGTTCTTC.

CDR3: CASSSGGPYNEQFF. As DNA, the CDR3 is TGTGCCAGCAGCTCCGGAGGACCCTACAATGAGCAGTTCTTC. The chain has TRBV7-2 and TRBJ2-1, with D tentatively TRBD2 (5 bases). The ends were cut back, 4 bases at V and 2 bases at J, with 9 bases in the middle. CDR3 size: 14 residues. Germline loops: CDR1 SGHTA, CDR2 FQGNSA.

The CDR3 sequence is CASSNRGSTNEKLFF. The CDR3 nucleotides read TGTGCCAGCAGTAACCGTGGATCAACTAATGAAAAACTGTTTTTT. The V and J genes are TRBV6-1 and TRBJ1-4; no reliable D call. Germline V lookup: CDR1 MNHNS, CDR2 SASEGT. Trimming cost V 5 bases and J 0 bases, with 10 bases left between them. The CDR3 is made up of 15 amino acids.

The chain is built from TRBV7-6 and TRBJ2-2, with 11 bases matching TRBD2. J was trimmed by 5 bases and V by 6 bases; bases with no gene match: 17. CDR3 size: 19 residues. CDR1 is SGHVS, CDR2 FNYEAQ, per germline. CDR3 sequence: CASSPLLSGRADSTGELFF. The CDR3 region has the DNA TGTGCCAGCAGTCCTCTACTTAGCGGGAGGGCCGATAGTACCGGGGAGCTGTTTTTT. The complete variable domain, with remaining parts taken from reference TRBV7-6 and TRBJ2-2, reads GAGVSQSPRYKVTKRGQDVALRCDPISGHVSLYWYRQALGQGPEFLTYFNYEAQQDKSGLPNDRFSAERPEGSISTLTIQRTEQRDSAMYRCASSPLLSGRADSTGELFFGEGSRLTVL.

The chain recombines TRBV13 with TRBJ1-1; 8 positions agree with TRBD1. V lost 5 bases and J lost 1; bases outside the gene matches: 6. Germline-derived CDR1 and CDR2 are PRHDT and FYEKMQ (reference sequence). This CDR3 is built from 15 residues. This CDR3 is CASSVEQGANTEAFF. The CDR3 DNA sequence: TGTGCCAGCAGCGTCGAGCAGGGGGCGAACACTGAAGCTTTCTTT.

The V and J genes are TRBV5-6 and TRBJ2-7, with D possibly TRBD2 on 5 matching bases. In germline, CDR1 is SGHDT, CDR2 YYEEEE. The ends were cut back, 2 bases at V and 0 bases at J, with 15 bases in the middle. The CDR3 runs 16 residues. CDR3 DNA sequence: TGTGCCAGCAGCTTCCGACTGGGAACTAGCTCCTACGAGCAGTACTTC. Protein sequence: CASSFRLGTSSYEQYF.

The chain joins TRBV5-1 to TRBJ2-1; 11 nucleotides align to TRBD2. The CDR3 has 18 amino acids. The germline gives CDR1 SGHRS, CDR2 YFSETQ. V gave up 4 bases and J gave up 0 bases; unmatched junction bases: 9. CDR3 in DNA: TGCGCCAGCAGCCTGGGGACTAGCGGAAGGAGCTCCTACAATGAGCAGTTCTTC. Translation gives CASSLGTSGRSSYNEQFF.

This chain connects TRBV18 to TRBJ2-7; D remains unclear. The V gene's germline CDR1 is KGHSH and CDR2 LQKENI. This CDR3 contains 16 residues. Deletions cut 6 bases from V and 1 base from J, with 19 bases between. The CDR3 is CASSGLGSSSSYEQYF. For the CDR3, the DNA is TGTGCCAGCTCCGGTTTGGGCAGTTCCTCTTCCTACGAGCAGTACTTC. Using reference TRBV18 and TRBJ2-7 for the parts outside the CDR3, the full variable domain is NAGVMQNPRHLVRRRGQEARLRCSPMKGHSHVYWYRQLPEEGLKFMVYLQKENIIDESGMPKERFSAEFPKEGPSILRIQQVVRGDSAAYFCASSGLGSSSSYEQYFGPGTRLTVT.

The CDR3 here is CASSLATGKYF. As DNA, the CDR3 is TGTGCCAGCAGTTTAGCAACAGGGAAGTACTTC. The chain joins TRBV28 to TRBJ2-7; D perhaps matches TRBD1 (6 bases). The CDR3 is 11 residues long. The V end was cut by 2 bases, the J end by 11 bases, with 10 bases between. Germline lookup yields CDR1 MDHEN and CDR2 SYDVKM. Filled out from reference TRBV28 and TRBJ2-7, the complete variable domain reads DVKVTQSSRYLVKRTGEKVFLECVQDMDHENMFWYRQDPGLGLRLIYFSYDVKMKEKGDIPEGYSVSREKKERFSLILESASTNQTSMYLCASSLATGKYFGPGTRLTVT.

This sequence joins TRBV7-9 and TRBJ1-1; perhaps TRBD1 as D (5 bases). This CDR3 has 18 residues. The germline V and J ends were trimmed by 5 bases and 4 bases, with 26 bases remaining between them. Germline V gives CDR1 SEHNR, CDR2 FQNEAQ (reference sequence). This CDR3 reads CASSRPLIGHRGITEAFF. DNA for the CDR3: TGTGCCAGCAGCCGCCCCCTCATTGGCCATCGGGGGATCACTGAAGCTTTCTTT.

In its sample, this clone was seen a few times. The V gene is TRBV6-1, the J gene TRBJ2-1; the match to TRBD2 covers 10 bases. Per germline, CDR1 MNHNS and CDR2 SASEGT. CDR3 size: 15 residues. V lost 1 base and J lost 8; bases outside the gene matches: 5. The CDR3 DNA is TGTGCCAGCAGTGAAGAAGCGGGAGGGCCCTATGAGCAGTTCTTC. This encodes CASSEEAGGPYEQFF.

As to this clone: A far larger clone is just one base off, so this is likely a read error. The J gene is TRBJ1-1, the V gene TRBV29-1; D not resolved. CDR3 size: 13 residues. CDR1 and CDR2 from the germline V gene are SQVTM and ANQGSEA. CDR3 sequence reads: CSVAFGLNTESFF. CDR3 in DNA: TGCAGCGTTGCATTTGGTCTGAACACTGAATCTTTCTTT.

This clone was recorded only once. This may arise from a read error, as a much more abundant clone is one base away. Other DNA sequences in the same sample also yield this CDR3. The chain employs TRBV11-2 and TRBJ2-2, with D tentatively TRBD2 (5 bases). The length of the CDR3 is 16 residues. Per the germline V gene, CDR1 is SGHAT and CDR2 is FQNNGV. Deletions cut 4 bases from V and 6 bases from J, with 18 bases between. The CDR3 sequence is CASSSMGGSGSGELFF. The CDR3 nucleotides are TGTGCCAGCAGCTCTATGGGTGGTTCGGGATCCGGGGAGCTGTTTTTT. Full variable domain (missing parts from reference TRBV11-2 and TRBJ2-2): EAGVAQSPRYKIIEKRQSVAFWCNPISGHATLYWYQQILGQGPKLLIQFQNNGVVDDSQLPKDRFSAERLKGVDSTLKIQPAKLEDSAVYLCASSSMGGSGSGELFFGEGSRLTVL.